Listed below are T cell receptor beta chains from one sample, sequenced in a study of T cells in Graves' hyperthyroidism and ophthalmopathy. TCRdb redid the calling of the multiplex PCR reads with MiXCR, one entry per CDR3 protein. The sample lists hundreds of thousands of distinct CDR3 sequences; less than 15% were seen once. Sample: blood. Source of these receptors: a woman aged 18 to 35 with Graves' hyperthyroidism. Each CDR3 is given with its conserved first and last residue. The D gene is left open where the match is weak. Clone size is shown for a subset of rows, as once, few, many or a class of expanded clone.

CASRSTGGIQYF TGTGCCAGCAGGAGCACAGGGGGCATTCAGTACTTC TRBJ2-4 TRBV28 many TRBD1
CATRERFEAFF TGTGCCACCAGAGAACGGTTTGAAGCTTTCTTT TRBJ1-1 TRBV15 - -
CSARLTGANTEAFF TGCAGTGCTAGGCTGACAGGGGCAAACACTGAAGCTTTCTTT TRBJ1-1 TRBV20-1 many TRBD1
CASSQEGGYYNEQFF TGCGCCAGCAGCCAAGAAGGTGGATACTACAATGAGCAGTTCTTC TRBJ2-1 TRBV4-1 few -
CSVEKDRVYTF TGCAGCGTTGAGAAGGACAGGGTCTACACCTTC TRBJ1-2 TRBV29-1 - TRBD1
CATSVLVAYDTEAFF TGTGCCACCTCGGTGTTAGTGGCCTATGACACTGAAGCTTTCTTT TRBJ1-1 TRBV12-3/TRBV12-4 many -
CSAVIIGTYTQYF TGCAGTGCTGTCATAATAGGGACGTATACGCAGTATTTT TRBJ2-3 TRBV20-1 many -
CASSRDGENYGYTF TGTGCCAGCAGCAGGGACGGTGAAAACTATGGCTACACCTTC TRBJ1-2 TRBV7-2 few -
CASSLWTGDNEQFF TGCGCCAGCAGCTTGTGGACAGGGGACAATGAGCAGTTCTTC TRBJ2-1 TRBV5-1 many TRBD1
CASGLVLGGLGYNEQFF TGTGCTAGTGGTTTGGTACTGGGGGGTCTTGGATACAATGAGCAGTTCTTC TRBJ2-1 TRBV12-5 few -
CASSQLRTAPHEKLFF TGCGCCAGCAGCCAATTGAGGACCGCTCCCCATGAAAAACTGTTTTTT TRBJ1-4 TRBV4-1 - -
CASSRVGVLRTVRGYTF TGTGCCAGCAGCCGGGTGGGGGTTCTCCGGACAGTACGTGGCTACACCTTC TRBJ1-2 TRBV5-6 many -
CASSLAGYGEQYF TGTGCCAGCAGCTTAGCCGGGTATGGCGAGCAGTACTTC TRBJ2-7 TRBV7-8 many -
CASSLLYGATGELFF TGTGCCAGCAGCTTATTATACGGGGCCACCGGGGAGCTGTTTTTT TRBJ2-2 TRBV7-9 many -
CASSWRTSGAHNEQFF TGTGCCAGCAGTTGGAGGACTAGCGGGGCCCACAATGAGCAGTTCTTC TRBJ2-1 TRBV27 - TRBD2
CAAVTGELFF TGTGCCGCCGTGACCGGGGAGCTGTTTTTT TRBJ2-2 TRBV30 many -
CAREGGDWPGDTQYF TGTGCCAGAGAGGGAGGGGACTGGCCAGGGGATACGCAGTATTTT TRBJ2-3 TRBV2 - TRBD2
CSVGGGRAGDTQYF TGCAGCGTGGGTGGCGGGAGGGCCGGTGATACGCAGTATTTT TRBJ2-3 TRBV29-1 few TRBD2
CASSISREGGNEQFF TGTGCCAGTAGTATTTCGAGAGAAGGGGGCAATGAGCAGTTCTTC TRBJ2-1 TRBV19 few -
CASSSRTDMNTEAFF TGTGCCAGCAGCTCCCGGACTGATATGAACACTGAAGCTTTCTTT TRBJ1-1 TRBV7-9 - -
CASSEIDTGLWPQHF TGCGCCAGCAGTGAAATCGACACCGGTCTTTGGCCCCAGCATTTT TRBJ1-5 TRBV10-2 - -
CASSLGGLDNQPQHF TGTGCCAGCAGCTTAGGAGGGCTCGACAATCAGCCCCAGCATTTT TRBJ1-5 TRBV7-9 few -
CASSLVSAVSEQYF TGTGCCAGCAGCTTAGTGTCGGCGGTCAGCGAGCAGTACTTC TRBJ2-7 TRBV7-9 - -
CASSLGGTLAGELFF TGTGCCAGCAGCTTAGGAGGGACACTGGCCGGGGAGCTGTTTTTT TRBJ2-2 TRBV13 - -
CASTWEGGTEAFF TGCGCCAGCACCTGGGAGGGAGGGACTGAAGCTTTCTTT TRBJ1-1 TRBV5-1 few -
CASSLLAGPRETQYF TGTGCCAGCAGTTTACTAGCGGGCCCACGGGAGACCCAGTACTTC TRBJ2-5 TRBV12-3/TRBV12-4 many TRBD2
CASIPLAPRGGTEAFF TGTGCCAGCATCCCACTAGCCCCAAGGGGCGGCACTGAAGCTTTCTTT TRBJ1-1 TRBV6-1 many -
CASSLSLRFSTMNTEAFF TGTGCCAGCAGTTTATCTTTAAGGTTCAGCACCATGAACACTGAAGCTTTCTTT TRBJ1-1 TRBV28 many -
CASSLGDGANVLTF TGCGCCAGCAGCTTGGGGGATGGGGCCAACGTCCTGACTTTC TRBJ2-6 TRBV5-1 - -
CASSPESYSLLGAEAFF TGTGCCAGTAGTCCAGAATCGTACAGTCTCTTAGGCGCTGAAGCTTTCTTT TRBJ1-1 TRBV19 many -
CASHQGSYEQYF TGTGCCAGCCATCAGGGCTCCTACGAGCAGTACTTC TRBJ2-7 TRBV6-1 many -
CASSLATENYGYTF TGTGCCAGCAGCTTAGCTACAGAGAACTATGGCTACACCTTC TRBJ1-2 TRBV11-2 many -
CSVRRQLLGETQYF TGCAGTGTTAGAAGGCAGCTCTTAGGCGAGACCCAGTACTTC TRBJ2-5 TRBV20-1 few -
CSARAAREGRDTQYF TGCAGTGCTAGAGCGGCGCGGGAGGGCCGGGATACGCAGTATTTT TRBJ2-3 TRBV20-1 - TRBD2
CASSYTSGKYNEQFF TGTGCCAGCAGCTACACTAGCGGCAAGTACAATGAGCAGTTCTTC TRBJ2-1 TRBV11-2 many TRBD2
CASSMESSEDTEAFF TGTGCCAGTAGTATGGAGAGCTCGGAAGACACTGAAGCTTTCTTT TRBJ1-1 TRBV19 - -
CASSQWTGTYGYTF TGCGCCAGCAGCCAATGGACAGGTACCTATGGCTACACCTTC TRBJ1-2 TRBV4-1 many TRBD1
CASSQGQGIDEQFF TGTGCCAGCAGCCAAGGACAGGGTATTGATGAGCAGTTCTTC TRBJ2-1 TRBV11-2 - TRBD1
CASRSPDGGWYEQYF TGTGCCAGCAGGTCACCCGATGGGGGTTGGTACGAGCAGTACTTC TRBJ2-7 TRBV12-3/TRBV12-4 - -
CASSPASGSSDTQYF TGTGCCAGCTCACCAGCTAGCGGGAGTTCGGATACGCAGTATTTT TRBJ2-3 TRBV18 - TRBD2
CAASGTSGESSYNEQFF TGTGCCGCATCAGGGACTAGCGGGGAGTCGTCCTACAATGAGCAGTTCTTC TRBJ2-1 TRBV24-1 - TRBD2
CASCTGTGDTEAFF TGTGCCAGCTGTACCGGGACAGGGGACACTGAAGCTTTCTTT TRBJ1-1 TRBV28 many TRBD1
CASSHYALYEQYF TGTGCCAGCAGTCATTACGCGTTGTACGAGCAGTACTTC TRBJ2-7 TRBV28 - -